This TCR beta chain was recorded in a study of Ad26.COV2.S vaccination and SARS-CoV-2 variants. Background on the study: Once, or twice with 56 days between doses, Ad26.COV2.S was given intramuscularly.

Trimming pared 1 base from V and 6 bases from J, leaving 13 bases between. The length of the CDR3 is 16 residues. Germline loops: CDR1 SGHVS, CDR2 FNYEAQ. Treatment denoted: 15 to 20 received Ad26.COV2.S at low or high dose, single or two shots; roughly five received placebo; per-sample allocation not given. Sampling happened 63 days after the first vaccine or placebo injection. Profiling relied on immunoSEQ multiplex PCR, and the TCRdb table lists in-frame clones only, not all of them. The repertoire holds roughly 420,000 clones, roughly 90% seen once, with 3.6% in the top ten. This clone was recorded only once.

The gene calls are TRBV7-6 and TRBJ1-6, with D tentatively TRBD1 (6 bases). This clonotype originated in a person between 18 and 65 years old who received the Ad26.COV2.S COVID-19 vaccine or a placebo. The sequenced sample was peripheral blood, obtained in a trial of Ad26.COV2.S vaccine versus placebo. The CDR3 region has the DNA TGTGCCAGCAGCTTAGATAGGGGGGGTAGTAATTCACCCCTCCACTTT. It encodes CASSLDRGGSNSPLHF.